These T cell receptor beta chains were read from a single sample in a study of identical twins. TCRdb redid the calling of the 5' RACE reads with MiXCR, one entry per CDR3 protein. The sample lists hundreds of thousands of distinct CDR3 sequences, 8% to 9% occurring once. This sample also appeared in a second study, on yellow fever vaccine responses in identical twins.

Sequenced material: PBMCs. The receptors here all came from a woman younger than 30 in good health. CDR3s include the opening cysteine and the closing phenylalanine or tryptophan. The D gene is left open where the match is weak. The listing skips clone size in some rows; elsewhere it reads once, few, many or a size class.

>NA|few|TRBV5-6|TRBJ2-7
TGTGCCAGCTTGGCCATTTTACAGGGTGGAGCGTACGAGCAGTACTTC
CASLAILQGGAYEQYF
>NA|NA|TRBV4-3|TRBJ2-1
TGCGCCAGCAGCCAAGACCCCCTATGGTACAATGAGCAGTTCTTC
CASSQDPLWYNEQFF
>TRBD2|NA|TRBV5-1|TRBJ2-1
TGCGCCAGCAGCTCGAGTAGCGGGGTACTCAATGAGCAGTTCTTC
CASSSSSGVLNEQFF
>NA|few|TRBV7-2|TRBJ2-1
TGTGCCAGCAGCTTAACTCCGGAATACAATGAGCAGTTCTTC
CASSLTPEYNEQFF
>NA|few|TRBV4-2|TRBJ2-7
TGTGCCAGCAGCCAAGTAACAGGGAACGAGCAGTACTTC
CASSQVTGNEQYF
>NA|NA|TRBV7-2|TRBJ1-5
TGTGCCAGCAGCTTAGATAAAGTACCTCAGCCCCAGCATTTT
CASSLDKVPQPQHF
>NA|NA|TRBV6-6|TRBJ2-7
TGTGCCAGCAGTTACACGGAAGGTTACGAGCAGTACTTC
CASSYTEGYEQYF
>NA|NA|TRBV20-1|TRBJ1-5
TGCAGTGCTGAGGTGGCGGAACTATCCGAGTTTAGCAATCAGCCCCAGCATTTT
CSAEVAELSEFSNQPQHF
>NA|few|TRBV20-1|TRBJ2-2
TGCAGTGCTAGAGATGTGGGGGTCGGCTCGAACACCGGGGAGCTGTTTTTT
CSARDVGVGSNTGELFF
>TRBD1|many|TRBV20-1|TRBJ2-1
TGCAGTACATCAGGACAGGCCGACAATGAGCAGTTCTTC
CSTSGQADNEQFF
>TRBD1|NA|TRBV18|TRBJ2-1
TGTGCCAGCTCACCCCTTTGGGACAGGGGAGGCCATGAGCAGTTCTTC
CASSPLWDRGGHEQFF
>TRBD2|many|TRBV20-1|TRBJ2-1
TGCAGTGCTATTGGTGACACCTATAGCGGGAGAGTGGATGAGCAGTTCTTC
CSAIGDTYSGRVDEQFF
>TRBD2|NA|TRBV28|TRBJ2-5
TGTGCCAGCAGTCCACCAACTAGCGGGGTCTTGGAGACCCAGTACTTC
CASSPPTSGVLETQYF
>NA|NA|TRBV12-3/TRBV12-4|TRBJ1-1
TGTGCCAGCAGCGTGAGAACTGAAGCTTTCTTT
CASSVRTEAFF
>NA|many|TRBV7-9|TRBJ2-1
TGTGCCAGCAGCTTAGTTTTGATAGCGGACGTTAATGAGCAGTTCTTC
CASSLVLIADVNEQFF
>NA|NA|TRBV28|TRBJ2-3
TGTGCCAGCAGTTTTCCCTCCGACCTCCGGGGGCCGGGCACAGATACGCAGTATTTT
CASSFPSDLRGPGTDTQYF
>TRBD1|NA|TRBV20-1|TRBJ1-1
TGCAGTGCTAGAGACGAATACAGGGGGTACACTGAAGCTTTCTTT
CSARDEYRGYTEAFF
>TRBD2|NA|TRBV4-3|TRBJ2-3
TGCGCCAGCAGCCAAGGGCTCGGGACTAGCTGGACGGATACGCAGTATTTT
CASSQGLGTSWTDTQYF
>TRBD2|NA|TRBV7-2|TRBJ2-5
TGTGCCAGCAGCTTAGTCGCGGGGGGGGGGAAAGAGACCCAGTACTTC
CASSLVAGGGKETQYF
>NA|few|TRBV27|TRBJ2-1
TGTGCCAGCAGTTTAATGGGGGCTAAGGAAAGCCATGAGCAGTTCTTC
CASSLMGAKESHEQFF
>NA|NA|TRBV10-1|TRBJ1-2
TGCGCCAGCAGTCCAACAGGGCAGGATGGCTACACCTTC
CASSPTGQDGYTF
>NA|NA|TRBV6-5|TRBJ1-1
TGTGCCAGCAGTTACGGGGGCCCCGGGGGCACTGAAGCTTTCTTT
CASSYGGPGGTEAFF
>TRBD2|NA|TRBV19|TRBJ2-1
TGTGCCAGTAGTATAATTCTAGCGGGGAGCTCCTACAATGAGCAGTTCTTC
CASSIILAGSSYNEQFF